This T cell receptor beta chain was sequenced for a study of blood T cell repertoires in COVID-19. Background on the study: Sites in the United States, Italy and Spain provided acute and convalescent COVID-19 samples. In each case, the material was cDNA or gDNA derived from T cells, B-cell-depleted T cells, or PBMCs.

Trimming left V 4 bases short and J 5 bases short, with 21 bases between. Germline CDR1 SGHRS, CDR2 YFSETQ. The CDR3 sequence is 17 residues long. Original analysis: Reference gene primer amplification gave estimated nucleated cell counts. This table comes from immunoSEQ multiplex PCR, and its TCRdb copy is limited to in-frame clones, with some not included. The DNA gave D and trimming, while V, J and clone size come from that table. This sample has roughly 90,000 clones, with over 75% found just once. Sequencing input: peripheral blood. The chain links TRBV5-1 to TRBJ1-4; possibly TRBD1 for D (5 bases). The TCR comes from a woman aged 80 or over with active or convalescent COVID-19. CDR3: CASSLELTGLGNEKLFF. CDR3 sequence (DNA): TGCGCCAGCAGCCTAGAATTAACAGGCCTCGGCAATGAAAAACTGTTTTTT.